This TCR beta chain is from a study of PD-1 blockade in classical Hodgkin lymphoma. Assay used: immunoSEQ multiplex PCR; TCRdb lists only in-frame clones, some missing. The sample shows around 60,000 clones, less than 95% of them seen only once. This CDR3 is 13 amino acids long. The trim removed 7 bases at V and 4 bases at J, leaving 4 bases unmatched. The germline CDR1 and CDR2 sequences are WNHNN and SYGVQD (reference sequence). Specified time point: cycle 4 day 1 (C4D1), after 5 to 7 weeks of nivolumab. Exposure to brentuximab vedotin varied, and each patient had relapsed following autologous stem cell transplantation. Best responses included complete response and partial response; otherwise, the best response was progressive disease.

Sample: peripheral blood mononuclear cells (PBMCs), taken before the fourth cycle of nivolumab. The TCR sequence derives from a human donor with classical Hodgkin lymphoma. The rearrangement uses TRBV10-1 and TRBJ2-3, with 8 nucleotides matching TRBD2. CDR3 residues: CASNRGGSDTQYF. Here the CDR3 DNA reads TGCGCCAGCAACCGCGGGGGGTCAGATACGCAGTATTTT.